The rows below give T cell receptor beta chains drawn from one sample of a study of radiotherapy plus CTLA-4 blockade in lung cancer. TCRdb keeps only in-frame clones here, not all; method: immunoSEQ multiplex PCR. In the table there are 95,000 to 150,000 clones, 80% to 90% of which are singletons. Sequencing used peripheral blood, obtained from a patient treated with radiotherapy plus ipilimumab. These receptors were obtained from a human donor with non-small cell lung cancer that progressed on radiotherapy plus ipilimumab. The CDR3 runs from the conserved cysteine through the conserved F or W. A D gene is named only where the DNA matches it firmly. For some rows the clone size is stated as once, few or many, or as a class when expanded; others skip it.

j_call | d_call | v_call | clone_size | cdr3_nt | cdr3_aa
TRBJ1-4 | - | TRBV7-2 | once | TGTGCCAGCAGCTTAACGGGGCTCACTAATGAAAAACTGTTTTTT | CASSLTGLTNEKLFF
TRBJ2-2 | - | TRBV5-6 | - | TGTGCCAGCAGCTACGCCCCGGGACCCACTACCGGGGAGCTGTTTTTT | CASSYAPGPTTGELFF
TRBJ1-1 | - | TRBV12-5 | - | TGTGCTAGTGGTAAGGAGTTTGAAGCTTTCTTT | CASGKEFEAFF
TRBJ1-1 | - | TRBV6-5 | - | TGTGCCAGCAGTTCCAACACTGAAGCTTTCTTT | CASSSNTEAFF
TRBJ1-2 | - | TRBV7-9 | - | TGTGCCAGCAGCTTTGGGTGGTTGGAAGATGGCTACACCTTC | CASSFGWLEDGYTF
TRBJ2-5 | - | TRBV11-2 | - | TGTGCCAGCAGCCTTACACCGGAGACCCAGTACTTC | CASSLTPETQYF
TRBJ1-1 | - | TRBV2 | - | TGTGCCAGCAAGCGGGACCTGAACACTGAAGCTTTCTTT | CASKRDLNTEAFF
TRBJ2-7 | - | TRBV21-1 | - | TGTGCCAGCAGCAAAGCGCTTCGGAGACTAGCGGGAGGGAGGGAGCAGTACTTC | CASSKALRRLAGGREQYF
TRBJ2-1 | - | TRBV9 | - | TGTGCCAGCAGCGTATTGGATGAGCAGTTCTTC | CASSVLDEQFF
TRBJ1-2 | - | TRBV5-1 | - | TGCGCCAGCAGCCCCTCGGCCAGGGAGGGGCATGGCTACACCTTC | CASSPSAREGHGYTF
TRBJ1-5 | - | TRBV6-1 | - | TGTGCCAGCAGACAGGGAATCTATAGCAATCAGCCCCAGCATTTT | CASRQGIYSNQPQHF
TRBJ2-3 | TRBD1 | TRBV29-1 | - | TGCAGCTTCGGGACAGCACAGGATACGCAGTATTTT | CSFGTAQDTQYF
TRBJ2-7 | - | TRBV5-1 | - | TGCGCCAGCAGCCCCGATGACCATTACGAGCAGTACTTC | CASSPDDHYEQYF
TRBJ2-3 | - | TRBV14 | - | TGTGCCAGCAGCCAATTGGATACGCAGTATTTT | CASSQLDTQYF
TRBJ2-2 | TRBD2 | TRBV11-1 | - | TGTGCCAGCAGCTCCGGGACTAGCGGGAGTTTAACCGGGGAGCTGTTTTTT | CASSSGTSGSLTGELFF
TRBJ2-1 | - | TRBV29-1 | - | TGCAGCGTTGTCGGCCGGGAAACTAAGAGTGGCCAGTCCCCCCGAAGGTACAATGAGCAGTTCTTC | CSVVGRETKSGQSPRRYNEQFF
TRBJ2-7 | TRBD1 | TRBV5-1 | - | TGCGCCAGCAGCGTATGGGACAGGGCTTACGAGCAGTACTTC | CASSVWDRAYEQYF
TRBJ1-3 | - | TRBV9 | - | TGTGCCAGCAGCGACGGCGGAGTCTCTGGAAACACCATATATTTT | CASSDGGVSGNTIYF
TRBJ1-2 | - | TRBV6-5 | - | TGTGCCAGCAGTAAGGGCCAGGGCTACACCTTC | CASSKGQGYTF
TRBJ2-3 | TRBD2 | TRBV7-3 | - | TGTGCCAGCAGCTCTTTAGCGGGAGGGCCGACAGATACGCAGTATTTT | CASSSLAGGPTDTQYF
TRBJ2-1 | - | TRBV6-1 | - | TGTGCCAGCAGTGAACCGAGCAAGCCCTCAGCCTACAATGAGCAGTTCTTC | CASSEPSKPSAYNEQFF
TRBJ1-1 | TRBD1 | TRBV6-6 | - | TGTGCAGTCGGACAGGGACAGACGGAGACTGAAGCTTTCTTT | CAVGQGQTETEAFF
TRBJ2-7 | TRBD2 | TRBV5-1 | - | TGCGCCAGCAGCTTGGGGGTACTAGCGGGACCCTCCGAGCAGTACTTC | CASSLGVLAGPSEQYF
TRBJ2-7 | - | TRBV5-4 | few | TGTGCCAGCAGGGAGGGGGGCTCCCTGGGAAACGAGCAGTACTTC | CASREGGSLGNEQYF
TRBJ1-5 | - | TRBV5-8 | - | TGTGCCAGCAGCTTGTGGGGTCCTCAGCCCCAGCATTTT | CASSLWGPQPQHF
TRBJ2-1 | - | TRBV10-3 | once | TGTGCCATCAGTGGACTAGGAGGATACAATGAGCAGTTCTTC | CAISGLGGYNEQFF
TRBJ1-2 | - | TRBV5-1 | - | TGCGCCAGCAGCCCCCCCGGGCAGGGGAACTATGGCTACACCTTC | CASSPPGQGNYGYTF
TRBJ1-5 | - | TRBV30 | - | TGTGCCTGGAGTCCCGACAGTGATGGGCCCCAGCATTTT | CAWSPDSDGPQHF
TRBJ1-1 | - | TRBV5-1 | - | TGCGCCAGCAGCTTGGGTGGCAGCTTGAACACTGAAGCTTTCTTT | CASSLGGSLNTEAFF
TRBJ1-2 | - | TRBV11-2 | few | TGTGCCAGCAGCTTATTTGGGGGGGACTACACCTTC | CASSLFGGDYTF
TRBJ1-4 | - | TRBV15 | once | TGTGCCAGAGGAGGGTTCGAAAAACTGTTTTTT | CARGGFEKLFF
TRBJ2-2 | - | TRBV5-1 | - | TGCGCCAGCAGCTCCCTAGGGACGCAGGTGACCGGGGAGCTGTTTTTT | CASSSLGTQVTGELFF
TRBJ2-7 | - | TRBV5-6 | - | TGTGCCAGCAGCTGGGACACTTCGGCCTACGAGCAGTACTTC | CASSWDTSAYEQYF
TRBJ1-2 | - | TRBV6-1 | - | TGTGCCAGCAGCGGACTGGGGGGTTATGGCTACACCTTC | CASSGLGGYGYTF
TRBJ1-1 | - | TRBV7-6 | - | TGTGCCAGCAGCCCGATGTTAGGGAACACTGAAGCTTTCTTT | CASSPMLGNTEAFF
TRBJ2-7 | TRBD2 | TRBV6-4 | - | TGTGCCAGCAGTGACATTATAAATGGTCCGAGACTAGCGGGAGGGCCTTCTAACGAGCAGTACTTC | CASSDIINGPRLAGGPSNEQYF
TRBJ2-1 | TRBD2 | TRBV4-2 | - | TGTGCCAGCAGCCGAGACCCGAGCGGGAGGGCCATGGATGAGCAGTTCTTC | CASSRDPSGRAMDEQFF
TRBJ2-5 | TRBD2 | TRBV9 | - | TGTGCCAGCAGCGTCGGGACTAGCGGGACCTTCCAAGAGACCCAGTACTTC | CASSVGTSGTFQETQYF
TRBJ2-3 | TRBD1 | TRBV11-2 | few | TGTGCCAGCAGCTGGAGACAGGGTAACACAGATACGCAGTATTTT | CASSWRQGNTDTQYF
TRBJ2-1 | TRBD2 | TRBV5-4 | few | TGTGCCAGCAGCCCCCAACTAGCGAATGAGCAGTTCTTC | CASSPQLANEQFF
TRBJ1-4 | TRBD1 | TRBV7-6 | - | TGTGCCAGCAGATCGGACAGGGGAGGGGAACTGTTTTTT | CASRSDRGGELFF
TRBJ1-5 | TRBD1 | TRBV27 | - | TGTGCCAGCAGTGCCACCGGACAGGGTTCGGTCAATCAGCCCCAGCATTTT | CASSATGQGSVNQPQHF
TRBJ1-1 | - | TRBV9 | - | TGTGCCAGCAGCGTAGACCCGGGGTCGAACACTGAAGCTTTCTTT | CASSVDPGSNTEAFF
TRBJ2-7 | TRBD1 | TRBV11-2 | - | TGTGCCAGCAGCGTCGGGGCGGACAGGACCTACGAGCAGTACTTC | CASSVGADRTYEQYF
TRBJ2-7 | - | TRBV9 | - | TGTGCCAGCAGCGGTGCAGCTTACGGCACGGTGTCCTCCTACGAGCAGTACTTC | CASSGAAYGTVSSYEQYF